Listed here are 5 T cell receptor beta chains from one sample, sequenced in a study of T cells in Graves' hyperthyroidism and ophthalmopathy. Amplified regions were TCR beta CDR3 sequences from RNA transcripts. An initial round of RT-PCR targeting the TCR CDR3 relied on the HTBI primer set. TCRdb ran MiXCR on the multiplex PCR reads and lists one entry per CDR3 protein. The sample shows a few hundred thousand distinct CDR3 sequences, 14% to 15% of them seen only once. The specimen sequenced was blood. Receptor source: a woman in her 40s with Graves' hyperthyroidism that later progressed to Graves' ophthalmopathy.

This clonotype was detected many times. The chain couples TRBV11-3 to TRBJ2-1, with D possibly matching TRBD1 (6 bases). Germline V CDR1 and CDR2: SGHNT, YENEEA. This CDR3 region has 15 residues. V was trimmed by 5 bases and J by 0 bases, leaving 11 bases between them. CDR3 nucleotides: TGTGCCAGCAGCCGGGGACACGGCTCCTACAATGAGCAGTTCTTC. Amino acids: CASSRGHGSYNEQFF.

This clonotype was seen repeatedly, ten times or more. The chain couples TRBV14 to TRBJ2-1, with D possibly TRBD1 on 6 matching bases. The CDR3 runs 15 residues. Trimming took 4 bases from V and 8 from J, leaving 18 bases between them. CDR1 and CDR2 (germline): SGHDN, FVKESK. CDR3 amino acids: CASSPWDMETDEQFF. The CDR3 coding sequence is TGTGCCAGCAGCCCATGGGACATGGAAACGGATGAGCAGTTCTTC.

In its sample, this clonotype was seen many times. The chain links TRBV12-3 or TRBV12-4 to TRBJ2-3, with 9 bases lining up with TRBD2. The CDR3 has 19 amino acids. The V and J ends lost 1 base and 5 bases, in that order; junction bases with no gene match: 16. CDR3 nucleotide sequence: TGTGCCAGCAGTTTAGGCCTCCCCTTAGCGGGAGTACCGGGAGATACGCAGTATTTT. Protein: CASSLGLPLAGVPGDTQYF.

The V gene is TRBV6-1, the J gene TRBJ2-7; TRBD1 or TRBD2 may be the D gene (5 bases each). The CDR3 length is 15 residues. Germline CDR1 and CDR2: MNHNS and SASEGT. Deletions cut 3 bases from V and 2 bases from J, with 14 bases between. The CDR3 reads CASSDWDGGTYEQYF. The CDR3 nucleotides read TGTGCCAGCAGTGATTGGGACGGAGGTACCTACGAGCAGTACTTC.

This rearrangement joins TRBV5-1 to TRBJ2-7; D perhaps matches TRBD2 (5 bases). V lost 1 base and J lost 3, with 11 bases in between. The germline V gene encodes CDR1 SGHRS and CDR2 YFSETQ. The CDR3 contains 14 residues. The CDR3 protein is CASSLNTGNYEQYF. The CDR3 DNA reads as TGCGCCAGCAGCTTGAACACCGGGAACTACGAGCAGTACTTC.